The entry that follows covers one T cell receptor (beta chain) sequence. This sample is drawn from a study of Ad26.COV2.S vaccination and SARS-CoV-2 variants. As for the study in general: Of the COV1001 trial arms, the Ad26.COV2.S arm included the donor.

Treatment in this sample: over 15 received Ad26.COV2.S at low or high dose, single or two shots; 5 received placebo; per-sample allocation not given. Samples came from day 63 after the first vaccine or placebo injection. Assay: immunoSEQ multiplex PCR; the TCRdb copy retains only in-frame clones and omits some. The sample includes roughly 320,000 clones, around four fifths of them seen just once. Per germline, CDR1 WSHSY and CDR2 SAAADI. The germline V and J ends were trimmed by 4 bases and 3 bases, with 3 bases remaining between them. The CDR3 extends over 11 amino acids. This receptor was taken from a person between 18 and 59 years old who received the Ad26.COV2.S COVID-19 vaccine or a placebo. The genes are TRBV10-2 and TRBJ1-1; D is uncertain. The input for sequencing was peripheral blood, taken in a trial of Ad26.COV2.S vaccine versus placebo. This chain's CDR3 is CASSGDTEAFF. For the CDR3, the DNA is TGCGCCAGCAGTGGGGACACTGAAGCTTTCTTT.